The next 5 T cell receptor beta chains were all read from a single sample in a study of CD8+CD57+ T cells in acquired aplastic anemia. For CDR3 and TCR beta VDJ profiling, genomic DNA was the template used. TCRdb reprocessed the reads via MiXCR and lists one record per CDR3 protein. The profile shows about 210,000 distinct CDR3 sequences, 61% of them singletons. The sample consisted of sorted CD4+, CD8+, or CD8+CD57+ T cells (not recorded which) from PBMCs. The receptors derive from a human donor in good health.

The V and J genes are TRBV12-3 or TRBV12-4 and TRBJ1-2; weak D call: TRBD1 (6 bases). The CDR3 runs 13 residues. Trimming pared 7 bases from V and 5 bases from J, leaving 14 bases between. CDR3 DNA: TGTGCCAGCACCAAGGGGGGGCTTTATGGCTACACCTTC. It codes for CASTKGGLYGYTF.

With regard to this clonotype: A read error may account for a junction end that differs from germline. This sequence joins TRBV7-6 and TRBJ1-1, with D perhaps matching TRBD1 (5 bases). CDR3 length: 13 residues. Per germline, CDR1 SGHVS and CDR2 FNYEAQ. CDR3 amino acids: CDSSSRGPTEAFF. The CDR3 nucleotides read TGTGACAGCAGCTCCCGGGGACCGACTGAAGCTTTCTTT.

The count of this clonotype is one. CDR3 coding DNA: TGTGCCAGCAGCTTAGGTCCCTTCACAGATACGCAGTATTTT. Protein: CASSLGPFTDTQYF. The V gene is TRBV7-3, the J gene TRBJ2-3; D unresolved. Germline CDR1 SGHTA, CDR2 FQGTGA. Trimming removed 2 bases at V and 2 bases at J, with 8 bases between. The CDR3 runs 14 residues.

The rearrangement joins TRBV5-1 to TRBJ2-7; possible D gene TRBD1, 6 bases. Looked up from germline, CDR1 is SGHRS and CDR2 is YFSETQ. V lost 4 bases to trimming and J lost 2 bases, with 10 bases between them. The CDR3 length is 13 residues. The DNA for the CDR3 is TGCGCCAGCAGCCCGGACAGTCCCTACGAGCAGTACTTC. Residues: CASSPDSPYEQYF.

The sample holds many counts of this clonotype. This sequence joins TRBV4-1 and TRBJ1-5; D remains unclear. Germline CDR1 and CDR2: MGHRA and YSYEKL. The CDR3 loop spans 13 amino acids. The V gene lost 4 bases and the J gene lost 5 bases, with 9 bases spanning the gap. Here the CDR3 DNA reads TGCGCCAGCAGCCTAAATCTCTATCAGCCCCAGCATTTT. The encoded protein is CASSLNLYQPQHF.